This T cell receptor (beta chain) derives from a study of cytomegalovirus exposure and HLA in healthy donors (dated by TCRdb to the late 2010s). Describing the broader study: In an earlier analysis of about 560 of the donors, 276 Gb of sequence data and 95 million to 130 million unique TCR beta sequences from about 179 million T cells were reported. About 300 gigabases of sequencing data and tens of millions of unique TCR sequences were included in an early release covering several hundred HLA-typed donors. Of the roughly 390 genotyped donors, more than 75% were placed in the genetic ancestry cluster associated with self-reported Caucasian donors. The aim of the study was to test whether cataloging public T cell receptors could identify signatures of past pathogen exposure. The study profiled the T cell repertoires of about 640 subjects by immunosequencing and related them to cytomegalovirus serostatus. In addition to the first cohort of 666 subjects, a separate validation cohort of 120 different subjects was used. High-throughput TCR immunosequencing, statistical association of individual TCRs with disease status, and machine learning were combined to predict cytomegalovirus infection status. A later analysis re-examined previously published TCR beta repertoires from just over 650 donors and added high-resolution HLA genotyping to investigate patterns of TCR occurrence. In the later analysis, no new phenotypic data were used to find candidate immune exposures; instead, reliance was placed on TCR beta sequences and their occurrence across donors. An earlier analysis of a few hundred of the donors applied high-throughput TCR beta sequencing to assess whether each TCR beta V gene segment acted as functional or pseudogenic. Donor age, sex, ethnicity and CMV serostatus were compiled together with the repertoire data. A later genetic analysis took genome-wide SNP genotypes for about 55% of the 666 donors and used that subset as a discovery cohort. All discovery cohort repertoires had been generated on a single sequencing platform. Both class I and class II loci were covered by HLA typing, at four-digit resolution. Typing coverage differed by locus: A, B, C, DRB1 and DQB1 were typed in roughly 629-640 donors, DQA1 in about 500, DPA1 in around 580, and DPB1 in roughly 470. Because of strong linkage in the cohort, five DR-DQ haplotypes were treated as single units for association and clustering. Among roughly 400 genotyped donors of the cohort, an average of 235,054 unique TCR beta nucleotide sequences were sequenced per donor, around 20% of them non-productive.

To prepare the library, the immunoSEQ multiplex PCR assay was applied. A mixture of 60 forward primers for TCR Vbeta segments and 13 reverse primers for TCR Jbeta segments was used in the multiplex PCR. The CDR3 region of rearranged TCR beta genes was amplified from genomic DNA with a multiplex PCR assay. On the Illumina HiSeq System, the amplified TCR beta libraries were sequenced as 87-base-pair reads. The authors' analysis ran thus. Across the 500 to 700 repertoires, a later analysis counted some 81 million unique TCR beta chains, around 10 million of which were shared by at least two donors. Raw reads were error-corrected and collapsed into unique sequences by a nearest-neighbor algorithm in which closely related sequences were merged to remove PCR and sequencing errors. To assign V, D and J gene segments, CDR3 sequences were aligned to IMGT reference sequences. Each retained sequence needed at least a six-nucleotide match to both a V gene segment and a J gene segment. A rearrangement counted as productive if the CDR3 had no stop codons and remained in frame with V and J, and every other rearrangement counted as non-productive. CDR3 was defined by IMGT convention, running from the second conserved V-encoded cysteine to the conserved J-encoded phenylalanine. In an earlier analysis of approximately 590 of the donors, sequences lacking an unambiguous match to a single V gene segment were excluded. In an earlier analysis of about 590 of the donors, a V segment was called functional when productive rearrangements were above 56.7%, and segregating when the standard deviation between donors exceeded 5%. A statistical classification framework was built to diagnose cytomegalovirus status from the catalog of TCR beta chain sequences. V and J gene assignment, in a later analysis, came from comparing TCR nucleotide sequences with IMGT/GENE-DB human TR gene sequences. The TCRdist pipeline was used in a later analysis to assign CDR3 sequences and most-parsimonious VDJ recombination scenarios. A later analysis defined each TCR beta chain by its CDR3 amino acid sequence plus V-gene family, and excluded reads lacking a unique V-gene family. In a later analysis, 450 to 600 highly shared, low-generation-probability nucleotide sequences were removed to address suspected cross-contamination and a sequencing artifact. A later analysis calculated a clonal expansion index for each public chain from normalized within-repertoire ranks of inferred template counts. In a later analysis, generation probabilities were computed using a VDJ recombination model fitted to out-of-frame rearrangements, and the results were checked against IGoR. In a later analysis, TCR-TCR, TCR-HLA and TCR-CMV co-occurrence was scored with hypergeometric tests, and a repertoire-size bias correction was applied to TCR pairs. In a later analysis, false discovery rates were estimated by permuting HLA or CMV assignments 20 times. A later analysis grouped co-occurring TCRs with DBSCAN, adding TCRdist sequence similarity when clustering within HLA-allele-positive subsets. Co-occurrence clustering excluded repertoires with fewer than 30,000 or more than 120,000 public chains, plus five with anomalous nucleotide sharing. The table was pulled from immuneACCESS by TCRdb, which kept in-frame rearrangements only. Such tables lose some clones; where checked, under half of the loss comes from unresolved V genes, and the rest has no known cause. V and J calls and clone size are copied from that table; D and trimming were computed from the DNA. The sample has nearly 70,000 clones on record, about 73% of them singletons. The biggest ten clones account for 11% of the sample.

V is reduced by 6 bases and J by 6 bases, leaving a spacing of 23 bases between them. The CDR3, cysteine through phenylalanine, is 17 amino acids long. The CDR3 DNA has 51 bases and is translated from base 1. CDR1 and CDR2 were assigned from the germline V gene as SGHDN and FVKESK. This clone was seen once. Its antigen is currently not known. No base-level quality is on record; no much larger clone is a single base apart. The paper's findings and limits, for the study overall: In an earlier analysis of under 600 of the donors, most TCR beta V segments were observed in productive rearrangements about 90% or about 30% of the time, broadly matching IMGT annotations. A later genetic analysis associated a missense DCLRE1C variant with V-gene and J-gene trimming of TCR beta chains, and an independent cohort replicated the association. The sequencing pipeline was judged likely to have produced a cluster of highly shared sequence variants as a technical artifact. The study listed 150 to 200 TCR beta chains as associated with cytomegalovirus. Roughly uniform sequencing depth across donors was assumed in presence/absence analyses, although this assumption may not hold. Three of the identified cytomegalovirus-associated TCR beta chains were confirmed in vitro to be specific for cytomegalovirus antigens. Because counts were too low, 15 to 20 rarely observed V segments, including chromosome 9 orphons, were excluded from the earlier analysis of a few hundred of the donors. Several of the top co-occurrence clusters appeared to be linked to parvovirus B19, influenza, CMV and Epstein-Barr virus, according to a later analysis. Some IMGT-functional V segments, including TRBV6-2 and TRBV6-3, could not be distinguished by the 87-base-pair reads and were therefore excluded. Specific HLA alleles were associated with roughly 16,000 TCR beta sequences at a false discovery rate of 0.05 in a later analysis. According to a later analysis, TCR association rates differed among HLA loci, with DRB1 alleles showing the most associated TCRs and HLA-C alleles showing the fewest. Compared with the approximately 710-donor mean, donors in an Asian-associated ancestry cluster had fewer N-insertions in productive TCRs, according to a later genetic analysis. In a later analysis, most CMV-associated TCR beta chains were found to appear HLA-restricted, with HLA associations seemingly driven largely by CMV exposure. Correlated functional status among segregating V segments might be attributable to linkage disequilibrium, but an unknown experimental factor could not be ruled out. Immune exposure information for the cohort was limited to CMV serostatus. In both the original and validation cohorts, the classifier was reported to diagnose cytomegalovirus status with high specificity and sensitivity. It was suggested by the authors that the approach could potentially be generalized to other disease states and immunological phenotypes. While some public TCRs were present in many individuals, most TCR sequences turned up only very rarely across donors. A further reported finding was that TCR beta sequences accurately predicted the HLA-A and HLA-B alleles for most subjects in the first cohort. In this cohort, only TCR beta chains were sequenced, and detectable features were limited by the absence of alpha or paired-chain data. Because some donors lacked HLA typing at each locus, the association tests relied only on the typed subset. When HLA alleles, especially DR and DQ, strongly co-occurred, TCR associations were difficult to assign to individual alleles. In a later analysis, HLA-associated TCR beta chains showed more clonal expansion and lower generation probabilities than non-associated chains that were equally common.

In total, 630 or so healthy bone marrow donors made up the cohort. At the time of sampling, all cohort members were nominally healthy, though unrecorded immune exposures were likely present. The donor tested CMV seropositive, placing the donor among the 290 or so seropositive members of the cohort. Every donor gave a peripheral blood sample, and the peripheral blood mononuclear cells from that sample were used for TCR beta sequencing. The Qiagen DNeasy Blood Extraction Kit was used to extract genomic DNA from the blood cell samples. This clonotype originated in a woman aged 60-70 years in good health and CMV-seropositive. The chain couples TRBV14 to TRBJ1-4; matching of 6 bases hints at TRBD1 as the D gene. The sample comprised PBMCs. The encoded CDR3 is CASSPRWGTSGDEKLFF. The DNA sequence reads TGTGCCAGCAGTCCAAGATGGGGGACAAGTGGCGATGAAAAACTGTTTTTT.